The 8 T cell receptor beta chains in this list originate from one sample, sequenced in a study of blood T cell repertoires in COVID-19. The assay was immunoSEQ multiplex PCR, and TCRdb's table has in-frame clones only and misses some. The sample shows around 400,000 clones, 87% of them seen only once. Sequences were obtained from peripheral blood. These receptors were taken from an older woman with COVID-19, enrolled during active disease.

As DNA, the CDR3 is TGTGCCAGCGCCTGGGGGCGAATTGGGGAGCAGTACTTC. Its protein is CASAWGRIGEQYF. The chain has TRBV5-6 and TRBJ2-7; possibly TRBD1 for D (6 bases). Germline lookup yields CDR1 SGHDT and CDR2 YYEEEE. CDR3 length: 13 amino acids. With 7 bases removed from V and 7 bases from J, the gap between germline ends came to 18 bases.

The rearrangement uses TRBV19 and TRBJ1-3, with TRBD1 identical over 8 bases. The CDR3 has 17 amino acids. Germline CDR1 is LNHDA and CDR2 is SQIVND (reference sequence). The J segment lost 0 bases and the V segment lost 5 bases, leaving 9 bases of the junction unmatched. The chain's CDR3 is CASSSPGQAYSGNTIYF. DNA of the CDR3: TGTGCCAGTAGTTCTCCGGGACAGGCCTACTCTGGAAACACCATATATTTT.

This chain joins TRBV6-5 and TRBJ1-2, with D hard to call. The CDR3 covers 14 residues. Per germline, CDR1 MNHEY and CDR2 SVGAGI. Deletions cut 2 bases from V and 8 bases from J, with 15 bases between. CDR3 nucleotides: TGTGCCAGCAGTTACCGCAGCGAAACGGGGGGCTACACCTTC. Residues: CASSYRSETGGYTF.

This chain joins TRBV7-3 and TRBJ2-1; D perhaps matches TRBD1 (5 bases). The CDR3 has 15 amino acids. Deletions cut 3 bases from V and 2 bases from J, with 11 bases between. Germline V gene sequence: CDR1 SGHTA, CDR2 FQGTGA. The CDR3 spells CASSFQGVAYNEQFF. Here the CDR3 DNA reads TGTGCCAGCAGCTTTCAGGGTGTCGCCTACAATGAGCAGTTCTTC.

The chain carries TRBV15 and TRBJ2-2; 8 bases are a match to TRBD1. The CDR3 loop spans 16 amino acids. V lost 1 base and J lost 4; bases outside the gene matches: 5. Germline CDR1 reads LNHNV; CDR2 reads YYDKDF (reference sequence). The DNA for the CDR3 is TGTGCCACCAGCAGAGGACAGGGGTTAGTCACCGGGGAGCTGTTTTTT. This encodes CATSRGQGLVTGELFF.

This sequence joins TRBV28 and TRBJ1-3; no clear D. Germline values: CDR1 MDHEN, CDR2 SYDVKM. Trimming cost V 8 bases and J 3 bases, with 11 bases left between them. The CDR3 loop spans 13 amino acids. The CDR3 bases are TGTGCCAGCGGAGGGCCCTATGGAAACACCATATATTTT. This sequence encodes CASGGPYGNTIYF.

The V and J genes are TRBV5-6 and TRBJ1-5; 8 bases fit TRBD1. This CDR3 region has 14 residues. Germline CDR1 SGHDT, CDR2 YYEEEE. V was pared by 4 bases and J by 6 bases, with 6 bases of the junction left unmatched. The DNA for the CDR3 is TGTGCCAGCAGCCTTAGGACAGGGAGTCAGCCCCAGCATTTT. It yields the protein CASSLRTGSQPQHF.

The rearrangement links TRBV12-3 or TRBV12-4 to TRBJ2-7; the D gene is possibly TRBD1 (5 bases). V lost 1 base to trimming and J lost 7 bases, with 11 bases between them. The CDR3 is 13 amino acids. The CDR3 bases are TGTGCCAGCAGTTTAGGGGGCCCCAGGGAGCAGTACTTC. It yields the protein CASSLGGPREQYF.